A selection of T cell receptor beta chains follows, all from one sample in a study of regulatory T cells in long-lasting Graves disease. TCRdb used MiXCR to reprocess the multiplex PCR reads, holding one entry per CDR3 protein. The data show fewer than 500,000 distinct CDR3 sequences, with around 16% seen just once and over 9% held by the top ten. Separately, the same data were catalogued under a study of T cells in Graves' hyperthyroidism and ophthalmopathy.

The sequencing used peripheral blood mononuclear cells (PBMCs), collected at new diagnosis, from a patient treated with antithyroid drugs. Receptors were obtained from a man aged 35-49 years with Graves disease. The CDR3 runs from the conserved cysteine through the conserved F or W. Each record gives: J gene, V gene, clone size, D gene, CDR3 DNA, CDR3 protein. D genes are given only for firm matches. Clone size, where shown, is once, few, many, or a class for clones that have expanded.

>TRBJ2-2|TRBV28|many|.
TGTGCCAGCAGTTTATCTGGGCGGCGCACCGGGGAGCTGTTTTTT
CASSLSGRRTGELFF
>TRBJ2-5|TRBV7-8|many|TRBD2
TGTGCCAGCAGCTTCCTTCCAGCGGGAAGCCAAGAGACCCAGTACTTC
CASSFLPAGSQETQYF
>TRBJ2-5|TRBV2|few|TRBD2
TGTGCCAGCAAGGCGGGAGTGCGGGAGACCCAGTACTTC
CASKAGVRETQYF
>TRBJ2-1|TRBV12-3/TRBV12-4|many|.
TGTGCCAGCAGTTTCTGGTCCCTCTCCTACAATGAGCAGTTCTTC
CASSFWSLSYNEQFF
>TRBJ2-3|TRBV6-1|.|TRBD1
TGTGCCAGCAGGTCCACAGGGGGCACAGATACGCAGTATTTT
CASRSTGGTDTQYF
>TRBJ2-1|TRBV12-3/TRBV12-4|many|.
TGTGCCAGCAGCCGTGGGCCCTACAATGAGCAGTTCTTC
CASSRGPYNEQFF
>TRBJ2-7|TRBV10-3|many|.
TGTGCCATCAGTGAGAGGGACTCCTCCTACGAGCAGTACTTC
CAISERDSSYEQYF
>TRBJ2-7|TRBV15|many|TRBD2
TGTGCCACCAGCAGAGCGCTCGTGCTAGCGGATATCTACGAGCAGTACTTC
CATSRALVLADIYEQYF
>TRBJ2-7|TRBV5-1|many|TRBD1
TGCGCCAGCAGCCCGGTCCCGGGACAGGGGACCGAGCAGTACTTC
CASSPVPGQGTEQYF
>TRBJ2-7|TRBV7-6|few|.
TGTGCCAGCAGCTTAGGAGGCGGGACCGCCTACGAGCAGTACTTC
CASSLGGGTAYEQYF
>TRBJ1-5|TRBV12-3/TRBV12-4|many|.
TGTGCCAGCAGTCCCCGACCACTTAGCAATCAGCCCCAGCATTTT
CASSPRPLSNQPQHF
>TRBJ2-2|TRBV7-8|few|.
TGTGCCAGCAGCCCTAGTCCGGGGATTAACACCGGGGAGCTGTTTTTT
CASSPSPGINTGELFF
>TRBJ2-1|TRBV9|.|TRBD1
TGTGCCAGCAGCGGGGGGACAGGGGGCTCCTACAATGAGCAGTTCTTC
CASSGGTGGSYNEQFF
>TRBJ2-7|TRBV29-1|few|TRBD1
TGCAGCGTCCGGCCCGGACAGGGGGTTAAGTACGAGCAGTACTTC
CSVRPGQGVKYEQYF
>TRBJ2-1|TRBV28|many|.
TGTGCCAGCAGACGAGGGGGAGGGGATTTCTACAATGAGCAGTTCTTC
CASRRGGGDFYNEQFF
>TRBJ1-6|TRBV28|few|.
TGTGCCAGCAGTTTGTATATTTCACCCCTCCACTTT
CASSLYISPLHF
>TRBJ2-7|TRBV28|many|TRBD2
TGTGCCAGCAGTTTATTGACTAGCGGGACCTACGAGCAGTACTTC
CASSLLTSGTYEQYF
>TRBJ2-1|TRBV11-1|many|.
TGTGCCAGCAGCCCCGACCGGGATGAGCAGTTCTTC
CASSPDRDEQFF
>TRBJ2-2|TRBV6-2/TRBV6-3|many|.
TGTGCCAGCAGCTTATTAGCGGCGAACACCGGGGAGCTGTTTTTT
CASSLLAANTGELFF
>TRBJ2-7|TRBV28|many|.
TGTGCCAGCAGTTTATCTTACCACGAGCAGTACTTC
CASSLSYHEQYF
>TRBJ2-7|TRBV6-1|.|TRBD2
TGTGCCAGCAGGAAGCGGGGCCTCTACGAGCAGTACTTC
CASRKRGLYEQYF
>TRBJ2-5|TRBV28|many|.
TGTGCCAGCACCCATGGACAGACACTCCAAGAGACCCAGTACTTC
CASTHGQTLQETQYF
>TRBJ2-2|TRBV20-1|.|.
TGCAGTGCTAGTTCCGGGACAATGAACACCGGGGAGCTGTTTTTT
CSASSGTMNTGELFF
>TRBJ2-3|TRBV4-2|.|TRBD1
TGTGCCAGCAGCCCTTTACCGGGACAGGATACGCAGTATTTT
CASSPLPGQDTQYF
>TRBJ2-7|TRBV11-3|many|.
TGTGCCAGCAGCGCTTTGAGGGACGAGCAGTACTTC
CASSALRDEQYF
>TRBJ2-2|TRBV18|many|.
TGTGCCAGCTCACCCAGCACGAGGAACACCGGGGAGCTGTTTTTT
CASSPSTRNTGELFF
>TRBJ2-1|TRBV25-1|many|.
TGTGCCAGCAGTGAAGGGAGAGACAATGAGCAGTTCTTC
CASSEGRDNEQFF
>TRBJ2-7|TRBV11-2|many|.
TGTGCCAGCAGCTTAGCCCCGCTACGCGAGCAGTACTTC
CASSLAPLREQYF
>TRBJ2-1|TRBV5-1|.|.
TGCGCCAGCAGCTTTAACGGACCCAACAATGAGCAGTTCTTC
CASSFNGPNNEQFF
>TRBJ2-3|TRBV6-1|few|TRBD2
TGTGCCAGCAGTCTCCGGACTAGCGGGAGACGAAGCACAGATACGCAGTATTTT
CASSLRTSGRRSTDTQYF
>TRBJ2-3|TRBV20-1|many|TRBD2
TGCAGTGCCGAGGTAGTAGCGGGAGGCCCAGATACGCAGTATTTT
CSAEVVAGGPDTQYF
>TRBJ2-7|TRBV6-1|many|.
TGTGCCAGCAGTGAACAGGGACTCTCCTACGAGCAGTACTTC
CASSEQGLSYEQYF
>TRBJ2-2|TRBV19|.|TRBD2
TGTGCCAGTAGAGGACTAGCGGGAGGGCCGCGGGAGCTGTTTTTT
CASRGLAGGPRELFF
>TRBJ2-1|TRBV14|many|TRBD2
TGTGCCAGCAGCCAAGCCGAGCCTAGCGGGAAGGTGCAGTTCTTC
CASSQAEPSGKVQFF
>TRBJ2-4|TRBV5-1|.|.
TGCGCCAGCAGCTTGTTAGGCCAAAACATTCAGTACTTC
CASSLLGQNIQYF
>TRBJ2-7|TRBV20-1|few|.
TGCAGTGCTAATTCGGACGGAACCTACGAGCAGTACTTC
CSANSDGTYEQYF
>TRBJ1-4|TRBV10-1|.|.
TGCGCCAGCTATGGCGTCCCCGTGAGAGGAAAACTGTTTTTT
CASYGVPVRGKLFF
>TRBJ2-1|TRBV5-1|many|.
TGCGCCAGCAGCTTGGTCCAGGGCCCCTCGTACAATGAGCAGTTCTTC
CASSLVQGPSYNEQFF
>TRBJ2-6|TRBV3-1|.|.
TGTGCCAGCAGCCAAGATCTGGGGGCGGGGGCCAACGTCCTGACTTTC
CASSQDLGAGANVLTF
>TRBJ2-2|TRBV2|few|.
TGTGCCAGCAGTGAGTCGGGTTGGGCCACCGGGGAGCTGTTTTTT
CASSESGWATGELFF
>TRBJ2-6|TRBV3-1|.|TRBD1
TGTGCCAGCAGCCTTGACAGGGGAGATGCTGGGGCCAACGTCCTGACTTTC
CASSLDRGDAGANVLTF
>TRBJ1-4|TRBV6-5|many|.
TGTGCCAGCAGTTACACGGGACGGATAACTAATGAAAAACTGTTTTTT
CASSYTGRITNEKLFF
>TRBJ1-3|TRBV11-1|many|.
TGTGCCAGCAGCTTATCGTCGTGGGGGACCTCTGGAAACACCATATATTTT
CASSLSSWGTSGNTIYF